This T cell receptor (beta chain) was identified in a study of cytomegalovirus exposure and HLA in healthy donors. The PCR employed 60 Vbeta primers together with 13 Jbeta primers. Profiled with immunoSEQ multiplex PCR; TCRdb holds only in-frame clones, not every one. In the table there are about 160,000 clones, nearly 80% of which are singletons. The CDR3 is 14 residues long. V shed 3 bases and J shed 4 bases, with 10 bases lying between them. Germline CDR1 SNHLY, CDR2 FYNNEI. The receptor was isolated from a woman aged 45-65 years in good health and CMV-seropositive. The sequenced sample consisted of PBMCs. The chain couples TRBV2 to TRBJ1-5; D is ambiguous. CDR3 DNA sequence: TGTGCCAGCAGTGACGGAGGGTGGAATCAGCCCCAGCATTTT. Amino acids: CASSDGGWNQPQHF.